These 16 T cell receptor beta chains were all obtained from the same sample, sequenced in a study of OX40 agonist ivuxolimab in advanced cancers. Clones were read by immunoSEQ multiplex PCR, and TCRdb kept only the in-frame ones, dropping some. The sample yields some 63,000 clones, 84% seen once. The input for sequencing was CD4+ or CD8+ T cells sorted from blood, taken in a trial of the OX40 agonist ivuxolimab. Receptors originate from an adult with an advanced solid tumor such as melanoma, head and neck, liver or kidney cancer.

V is TRBV4-2 and J is TRBJ2-1; D is uncertain. Germline values: CDR1 LGHNA, CDR2 YNFKEQ. V lost 1 base and J 9 bases, leaving 13 bases between the germline ends. The CDR3 is 14 amino acids. The CDR3 sequence is CASSQGVAAAEQFF. CDR3 in DNA: TGTGCCAGCAGCCAAGGGGTAGCTGCCGCTGAGCAGTTCTTC.

The chain recombines TRBV4-1 with TRBJ2-2; maybe TRBD1 (6 bases). V lost 4 bases, J lost 1 base, and 10 bases lay in between. CDR3 size: 15 residues. Looked up from germline, CDR1 is MGHRA and CDR2 is YSYEKL. CDR3 DNA sequence: TGCGCCAGCAGCCCATGGACAGAGAACACCGGGGAGCTGTTTTTT. This translates into CASSPWTENTGELFF.

The gene calls are TRBV29-1 and TRBJ1-5; D not resolved. The CDR3 runs to 14 residues. Looked up from germline, CDR1 is SQVTM and CDR2 is ANQGSEA. The V end was cut by 4 bases, the J end by 1 base, with 11 bases between. The CDR3 loop is CSVALGGSNQPQHF. The CDR3 DNA is TGCAGCGTTGCCCTGGGAGGAAGCAATCAGCCCCAGCATTTT. Filled out from reference TRBV29-1 and TRBJ1-5, the complete variable domain reads SAVISQKPSRDICQRGTSLTIQCQVDSQVTMMFWYRQQPGQSLTLIATANQGSEATYESGFVIDKFPISRPNLTFSTLTVSNMSPEDSSIYLCSVALGGSNQPQHFGDGTRLSIL.

The chain uses TRBV5-4 and TRBJ2-3; 7 bases are shared with TRBD1. With 4 bases clipped from V and 2 bases from J, the junction kept 13 bases outside the gene matches. The CDR3 consists of 17 residues. From germline, CDR1 is SGHNT and CDR2 YYREEE (reference sequence). CDR3 nucleotide sequence: TGTGCCAGCAGCACCCGAGGGGGCGACTTATACACAGATACGCAGTATTTT. Translation gives CASSTRGGDLYTDTQYF.

The V call is TRBV6-1, the J call TRBJ2-7; D gene unclear. V shed 6 bases and J shed 3 bases, with 18 bases lying between them. This CDR3 region has 15 residues. Germline CDR1 reads MNHNS; CDR2 reads SASEGT. CDR3 DNA sequence: TGTGCCAGCAGAGAGACCCGGGCCCTCGGCTACGAGCAGTACTTC. Encoded protein: CASRETRALGYEQYF.

This clone was observed a few times. The chain couples TRBV30 to TRBJ1-4, with D unclear. Trimming took off 4 bases at V and 3 bases at J, with 9 bases between the two ends. This CDR3 is built from 13 residues. Per germline, CDR1 GTSNPN and CDR2 SVGIG (reference sequence). This CDR3 reads CAWTPGSNEKLFF. The CDR3 DNA reads as TGTGCCTGGACCCCCGGCTCTAATGAAAAACTGTTTTTT. Looking up the rest from reference TRBV30 and TRBJ1-4 gives the full variable domain: SQTIHQWPATLVQPVGSPLSLECTVEGTSNPNLYWYRQAAGRGLQLLFYSVGIGQISSEVPQNLSASRPQDRQFILSSKKLLLSDSGFYLCAWTPGSNEKLFFGSGTQLSVL.

J is TRBJ2-7 and V is TRBV15; D call uncertain. CDR1 and CDR2 (germline): LNHNV, YYDKDF (reference sequence). The CDR3 loop spans 14 amino acids. V lost 0 bases to trimming and J lost 3 bases, with 9 bases between them. CDR3 DNA sequence: TGTGCCACCAGCAGAGATCGGAAGGGCTACGAGCAGTACTTC. Residues: CATSRDRKGYEQYF.

V usage is TRBV5-1 and J usage is TRBJ2-1; 7 nucleotides agree with TRBD1. Unmatched junction bases numbered 7, after V lost 4 bases and J lost 3 bases. Germline values: CDR1 SGHRS, CDR2 YFSETQ. The CDR3 has 15 residues. The CDR3 DNA sequence: TGCGCCAGCAGCCCGGGACAGACGAACTACAATGAGCAGTTCTTC. Encoded protein: CASSPGQTNYNEQFF.

This clone came up a few times. With only one base between it and a far larger clone, this is likely a read error. V gene TRBV1 combines with J gene TRBJ2-7. TRBV1 has pseudogene status. The CDR3 sequence is 16 residues long. This CDR3 is CTSSQESALERSEQYF. In nucleotides, the CDR3 is TGCACCAGCAGCCAAGAATCGGCCCTCGAACGGTCTGAGCAGTACTTC.

The chain carries TRBV15 and TRBJ2-7; D is possibly TRBD2 (6 bases). The CDR3 has 15 residues. CDR1 and CDR2 (germline): LNHNV, YYDKDF (reference sequence). V dropped 1 base and J dropped 3 bases, with 13 bases sitting between them. CDR3 residues: CATSRGREAHYEQYF. The CDR3 nucleotides are TGTGCCACCAGCAGAGGAAGGGAGGCCCACTACGAGCAGTACTTC.

The chain is built from TRBV4-2 and TRBJ2-3; a weak D match, TRBD2 (6 bases). Germline V lookup: CDR1 LGHNA, CDR2 YNFKEQ. Trimming stripped 4 bases from V and 0 bases from J, with 17 bases between. The CDR3 runs to 17 residues. CDR3 coding DNA: TGTGCCAGCAGCCTCCCCTACGGGGGACGGAGCACAGATACGCAGTATTTT. Protein product: CASSLPYGGRSTDTQYF.

The rearrangement joins TRBV25-1 to TRBJ2-5; D unresolved. Germline-derived CDR1 and CDR2 are MGHDK and SYGVNS. V dropped 1 base and J dropped 4 bases, with 10 bases sitting between them. The CDR3 is 14 residues long. CDR3 in amino acids: CASSELGGVETQYF. The CDR3 DNA is TGTGCCAGCAGTGAATTGGGCGGCGTAGAGACCCAGTACTTC.

The chain employs TRBV5-1 and TRBJ2-2, with 7 bases lining up with TRBD1. Germline V CDR1 and CDR2: SGHRS, YFSETQ. This CDR3 has 15 residues. V gave up 2 bases and J gave up 3 bases; unmatched junction bases: 4. The CDR3 here is CASSLGQADTGELFF. The CDR3 DNA reads TGCGCCAGCAGCTTAGGACAGGCCGACACCGGGGAGCTGTTTTTT.

This chain links TRBV6-1 with TRBJ2-1; D is unclear. CDR1 and CDR2 from the germline V gene are MNHNS and SASEGT. The CDR3 covers 15 residues. The V and J ends lost 3 bases and 0 bases respectively, with 9 bases between them. The CDR3 reads CASSDGVSSYNEQFF. CDR3 coding DNA: TGTGCCAGCAGTGATGGGGTCAGCTCCTACAATGAGCAGTTCTTC.

This chain links TRBV7-2 with TRBJ2-6; D unresolved. The CDR3 length is 15 residues. In germline, CDR1 is SGHTA, CDR2 FQGNSA. V shed 5 bases and J shed 0 bases, with 8 bases lying between them. The CDR3 sequence is CASSPDISGANVLTF. CDR3 in DNA: TGTGCCAGCAGCCCAGATATCTCTGGGGCCAACGTCCTGACTTTC.

The rearrangement joins TRBV6-1 to TRBJ1-5; no definite D call. V lost 1 base and J lost 6, with 10 bases in between. CDR1 and CDR2 (germline): MNHNS, SASEGT. The CDR3 sequence is 14 residues long. CDR3 region: CASSEGGGLQPQHF. The CDR3 nucleotides are TGTGCCAGCAGTGAAGGTGGTGGTCTTCAGCCCCAGCATTTT.